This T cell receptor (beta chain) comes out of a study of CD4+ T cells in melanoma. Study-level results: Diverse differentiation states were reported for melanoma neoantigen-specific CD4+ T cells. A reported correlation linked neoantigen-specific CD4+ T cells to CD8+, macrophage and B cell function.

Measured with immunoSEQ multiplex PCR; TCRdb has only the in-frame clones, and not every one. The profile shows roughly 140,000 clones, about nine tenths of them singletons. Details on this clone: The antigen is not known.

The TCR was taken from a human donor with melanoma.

The DNA of the CDR3 is TGTGCCAGCAGCCGGGGGGCTTTGAACACTGAAGCTTTCTTT. Translating it yields CASSRGALNTEAFF. V and J are TRBV5-8 and TRBJ1-1; a weak D match, TRBD1 (6 bases). The CDR3 is 14 residues long. CDR1 is SGHTS and CDR2 is YDEGEE in the germline V gene. The V end was cut by 4 bases, the J end by 0 bases, with 10 bases between.